Below, 12 T cell receptor beta chains from the same sample are listed, as sequenced in a study of regulatory T cells in long-lasting Graves disease. Time point specified: persistent/refractory GD, antithyroid drugs over 5 years with positive TRAb. After RNA was extracted from PBMCs, the TCR library was made from it. HTBI primers from iRepertoire and Arm-PCR of CDR3 regions yielded the TCR beta libraries. TCRdb redid the calling of the multiplex PCR reads with MiXCR, one entry per CDR3 protein. The sample has 700,000 or so distinct CDR3 sequences; approximately 31% are singletons. The sample was peripheral blood mononuclear cells (PBMCs), taken when the disease was refractory, from a patient treated with antithyroid drugs. These receptors were obtained from a female donor with Graves disease.

Concerning this clonotype itself: One end of the junction does not line up with germline, which may come from a read error. V usage is TRBV30 and J usage is TRBJ2-7; perhaps TRBD2 as D (6 bases). CDR3 length equals 14 residues. Germline assignment: CDR1 GTSNPN and CDR2 SVGIG (reference sequence). CDR3 in DNA: TGTGCCGGGAGTCGGCGGGGTCCGCCCTACGAGCAGTACTTC. Translating gives CAGSRRGPPYEQYF.

The chain recombines TRBV11-2 with TRBJ2-5, with 8 bases lining up with TRBD1. The V and J ends lost 5 bases and 2 bases, in that order; junction bases with no gene match: 4. The CDR3 covers 14 residues. Per germline, CDR1 SGHAT and CDR2 FQNNGV. The CDR3 DNA reads TGTGCCAGCAGCACAGGGACAGGACAAGAGACCCAGTACTTC. Amino acid sequence: CASSTGTGQETQYF.

The gene calls are TRBV28 and TRBJ1-1; D call uncertain. Germline V CDR1 and CDR2: MDHEN, SYDVKM. CDR3 length: 12 amino acids. V was shortened by 8 bases and J by 1 base, with 8 bases between the two germline ends. CDR3 sequence reads: CASFHPNTEAFF. The CDR3 DNA reads TGTGCCAGCTTTCACCCGAACACTGAAGCTTTCTTT.

This clonotype came up many times. This chain joins TRBV27 and TRBJ2-7; 11 bases match TRBD2. The germline gives CDR1 MNHEY, CDR2 SMNVEV (reference sequence). The CDR3 totals 15 residues. Losses at the gene ends were 6 bases for V and 2 bases for J; bases not matched to a gene: 6. The CDR3 sequence is CASSSPGLAAYEQYF. CDR3 nucleotides: TGTGCCAGCAGCTCGCCGGGACTAGCGGCCTACGAGCAGTACTTC.

The CDR3 region has the DNA TGTGCCAGCAGTTACTCCCAGACGAATCAGCCCCAGCATTTT. Protein sequence: CASSYSQTNQPQHF. The chain links TRBV6-2 or TRBV6-3 to TRBJ1-5; D gene ambiguous. The V gene's germline CDR1 is MNHEY and CDR2 SVGEGT. The CDR3 covers 14 residues. V lost 0 bases and J lost 4, with 7 bases in between.

The chain links TRBV29-1 to TRBJ1-1; no reliable D call. The germline V gene has CDR1 SQVTM and CDR2 ANQGSEA. V was pared by 3 bases and J by 4 bases, with 9 bases between. This CDR3 is built from 12 residues. CDR3 nucleotide sequence: TGCAGCGTTGAGATGACAATCACTGAAGCTTTCTTT. It codes for CSVEMTITEAFF. Full variable domain (remainder filled in from reference TRBV29-1 and TRBJ1-1): SAVISQKPSRDICQRGTSLTIQCQVDSQVTMMFWYRQQPGQSLTLIATANQGSEATYESGFVIDKFPISRPNLTFSTLTVSNMSPEDSSIYLCSVEMTITEAFFGQGTRLTVV.

This clonotype came up a few times. The V call is TRBV5-6, the J call TRBJ2-7; the D gene is possibly TRBD2 (5 bases). V lost 7 bases and J lost 1, with 9 bases in between. Germline values: CDR1 SGHDT, CDR2 YYEEEE. The CDR3 contains 12 residues. The CDR3, as DNA: TGTGCCAGCGAGGGAGAGTCCTACGAGCAGTACTTC. It codes for CASEGESYEQYF.

The CDR3 here is CSARGPGLAGVTDTQYF. DNA for the CDR3: TGCAGTGCTAGAGGTCCTGGACTAGCGGGAGTAACAGATACGCAGTATTTT. The chain links TRBV20-1 to TRBJ2-3; 13 bases agree with TRBD2. Germline assignment: CDR1 DFQATT and CDR2 SNEGSKA (reference sequence). The CDR3 has 17 amino acids. The V gene end was trimmed by 1 base and the J gene end by 3 bases; junction bases not matched to a gene: 7.

This chain uses TRBV6-1 with TRBJ1-5; possibly TRBD1 for D (5 bases). V dropped 2 bases and J dropped 0 bases, with 8 bases sitting between them. The CDR3 consists of 15 residues. The germline CDR1 and CDR2 sequences are MNHNS and SASEGT. CDR3 in DNA: TGTGCCAGCAGTGAATACGACAGTAGCAATCAGCCCCAGCATTTT. Translation: CASSEYDSSNQPQHF.

The chain recombines TRBV9 with TRBJ1-2; TRBD1 agrees at 9 bases. The CDR3 is made up of 13 amino acids. After removal of 3 bases from V and 8 bases from J, the junction contained 5 bases not matched to a gene. CDR1 SGDLS and CDR2 YYNGEE come from the germline V gene. This CDR3 is CASSEGQGWGYTF. CDR3 sequence (DNA): TGTGCCAGCAGCGAGGGACAGGGATGGGGCTACACCTTC.

The chain recombines TRBV5-1 with TRBJ1-6; D is perhaps TRBD1 (5 bases). Trimming cost V 0 bases and J 5 bases, with 9 bases left between them. The CDR3 length is 15 residues. Germline loops: CDR1 SGHRS, CDR2 YFSETQ. CDR3 DNA sequence: TGCGCCAGCAGCTTGGAGGGACTGAATAATTCACCCCTCCACTTT. This encodes CASSLEGLNNSPLHF.

A few counts support this clonotype. This chain uses TRBV7-2 with TRBJ1-2, with D uncertain. V lost 3 bases, J lost 3 bases, and 17 bases lay in between. The length of the CDR3 is 16 residues. Per germline, CDR1 SGHTA and CDR2 FQGNSA. CDR3 nucleotides: TGTGCCAGCAGCTTGGGTACCAGTGGGCGGGACTATGGCTACACCTTC. Its translation: CASSLGTSGRDYGYTF.